A selection of T cell receptor beta chains follows, all from one sample in a study of radiotherapy plus CTLA-4 blockade in lung cancer. Assay: immunoSEQ multiplex PCR; the TCRdb copy retains only in-frame clones and omits some. The sample holds around 59,000 clones; less than 75% are singletons and the top ten take approximately 8.6%. The material sequenced was peripheral blood, taken from a patient treated with radiotherapy plus ipilimumab. These receptor sequences come from a human donor with non-small cell lung cancer whose response to radiotherapy plus ipilimumab could not be evaluated. The conserved cysteine and the conserved F or W are not part of the CDR3 here.

J	V	CDR3
TRBJ1-5	TRBV30	AWSVRGYEPQH
TRBJ2-1	TRBV13	ASSLDPGSSYNEQF
TRBJ2-7	TRBV5-7	ASSLAPTPSGQGLY
TRBJ2-7	TRBV30	ASRTSGSNYEQY
TRBJ1-1	TRBV29-1	SARTGMGTEAF
TRBJ1-1	TRBV2	ASSEIGPAVEAF
TRBJ2-1	TRBV11-2	ASSLDGSYNEQF
TRBJ2-7	TRBV6-5	ASSPSGSINEQY
TRBJ1-2	TRBV5-1	ASSLEGDHYGYT
TRBJ2-7	TRBV27	ASSPLTGQGGLEQY
TRBJ1-5	TRBV7-2	ASSPRTGVGQPQH
TRBJ2-7	TRBV6-5	ASRTGTASYEQY
TRBJ1-5	TRBV19	ASSPKGAPSLHLMGNQPQH
TRBJ1-4	TRBV6-6	ASSYSTGANEKLF
TRBJ2-7	TRBV27	ASSSPLGTGDLREQY
TRBJ1-1	TRBV7-3	ASSSTGTGGNTEAF
TRBJ2-7	TRBV28	ASSLYTGQKAYEQY
TRBJ2-1	TRBV18	ANSPAREEQF
TRBJ2-1	TRBV4-1	ASSQEVTSGGIGQF
TRBJ1-2	TRBV5-1	ASSTQGDYYGYT
TRBJ1-1	TRBV19	ASRRVMNTEAF
TRBJ1-6	TRBV2	ASRKETGILNSPLH
TRBJ1-2	TRBV15	ATSRELGGEGYT
TRBJ2-7	TRBV7-2	ASTTDSSLYEQY